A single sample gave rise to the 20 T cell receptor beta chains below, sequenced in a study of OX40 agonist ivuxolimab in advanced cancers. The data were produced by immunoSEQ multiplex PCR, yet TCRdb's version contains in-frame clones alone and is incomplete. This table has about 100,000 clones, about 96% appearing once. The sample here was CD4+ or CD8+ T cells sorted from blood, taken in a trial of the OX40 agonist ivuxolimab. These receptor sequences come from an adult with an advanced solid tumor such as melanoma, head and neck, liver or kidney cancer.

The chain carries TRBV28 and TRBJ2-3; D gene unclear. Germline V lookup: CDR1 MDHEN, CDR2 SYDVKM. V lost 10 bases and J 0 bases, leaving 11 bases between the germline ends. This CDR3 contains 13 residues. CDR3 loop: CATDVASTDTQYF. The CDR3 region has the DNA TGTGCCACCGACGTAGCTAGCACAGATACGCAGTATTTT. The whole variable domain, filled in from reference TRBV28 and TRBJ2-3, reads DVKVTQSSRYLVKRTGEKVFLECVQDMDHENMFWYRQDPGLGLRLIYFSYDVKMKEKGDIPEGYSVSREKKERFSLILESASTNQTSMYLCATDVASTDTQYFGPGTRLTVL.

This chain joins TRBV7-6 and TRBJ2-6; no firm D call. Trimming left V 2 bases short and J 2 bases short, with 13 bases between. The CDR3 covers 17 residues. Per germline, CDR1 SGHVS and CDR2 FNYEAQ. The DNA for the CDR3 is TGTGCCAGCAGCTTAACACAGATAGAAACTGGGGCCAACGTCCTGACTTTC. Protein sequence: CASSLTQIETGANVLTF. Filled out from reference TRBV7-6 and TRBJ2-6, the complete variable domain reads GAGVSQSPRYKVTKRGQDVALRCDPISGHVSLYWYRQALGQGPEFLTYFNYEAQQDKSGLPNDRFSAERPEGSISTLTIQRTEQRDSAMYRCASSLTQIETGANVLTFGAGSRLTVL.

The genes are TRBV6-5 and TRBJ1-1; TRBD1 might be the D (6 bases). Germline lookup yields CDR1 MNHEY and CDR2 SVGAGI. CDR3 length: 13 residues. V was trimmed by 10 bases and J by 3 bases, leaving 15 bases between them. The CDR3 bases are TGTGCCACAGGGGCGGAGGTGGACACTGAAGCTTTCTTT. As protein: CATGAEVDTEAFF.

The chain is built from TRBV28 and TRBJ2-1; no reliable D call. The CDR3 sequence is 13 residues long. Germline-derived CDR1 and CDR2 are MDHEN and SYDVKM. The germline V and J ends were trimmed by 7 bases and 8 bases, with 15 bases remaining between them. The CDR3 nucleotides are TGTGCCAGCAAGGGAATCCAGTGGGATGAGCAGTTCTTC. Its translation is CASKGIQWDEQFF.

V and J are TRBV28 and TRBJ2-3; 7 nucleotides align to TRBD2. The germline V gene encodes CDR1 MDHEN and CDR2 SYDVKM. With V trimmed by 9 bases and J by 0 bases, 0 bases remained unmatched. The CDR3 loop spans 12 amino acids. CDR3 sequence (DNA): TGTGCCAGGCGGGGGAGCACAGATACGCAGTATTTT. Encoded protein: CARRGSTDTQYF.

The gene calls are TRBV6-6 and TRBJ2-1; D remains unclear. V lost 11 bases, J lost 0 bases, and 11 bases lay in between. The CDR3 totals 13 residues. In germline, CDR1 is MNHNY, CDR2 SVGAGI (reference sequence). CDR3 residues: CASGPFSYNEQFF. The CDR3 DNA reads TGTGCCTCAGGACCATTCTCCTACAATGAGCAGTTCTTC.

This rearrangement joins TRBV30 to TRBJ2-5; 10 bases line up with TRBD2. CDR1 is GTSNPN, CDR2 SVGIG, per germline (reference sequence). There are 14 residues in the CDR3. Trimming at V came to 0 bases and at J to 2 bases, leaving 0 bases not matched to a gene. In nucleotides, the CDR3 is TGTGCCTGGAGTGTAGCGGGGGGGCAAGAGACCCAGTACTTC. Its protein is CAWSVAGGQETQYF.

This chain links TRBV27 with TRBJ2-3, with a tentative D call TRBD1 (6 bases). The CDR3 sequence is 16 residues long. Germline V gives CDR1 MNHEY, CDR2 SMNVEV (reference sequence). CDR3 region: CATALQAGVVTDTQYF. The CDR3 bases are TGTGCTACAGCACTCCAGGCAGGGGTTGTCACAGATACGCAGTATTTT.

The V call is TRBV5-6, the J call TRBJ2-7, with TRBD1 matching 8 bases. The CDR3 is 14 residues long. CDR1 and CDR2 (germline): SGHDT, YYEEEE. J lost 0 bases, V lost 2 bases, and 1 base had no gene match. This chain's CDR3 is CASSFGTGSYEQYF. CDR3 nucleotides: TGTGCCAGCAGCTTCGGGACAGGCTCCTACGAGCAGTACTTC.

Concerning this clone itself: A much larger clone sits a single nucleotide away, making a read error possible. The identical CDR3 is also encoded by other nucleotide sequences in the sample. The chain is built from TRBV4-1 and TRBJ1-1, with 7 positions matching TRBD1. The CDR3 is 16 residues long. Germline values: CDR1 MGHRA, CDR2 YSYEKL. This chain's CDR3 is CASSQGRTGLNTEAFF. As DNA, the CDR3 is TGCGCCAGCAGCCAAGGTCGGACAGGTTTGAATACTGAAGCTTTCTTT.

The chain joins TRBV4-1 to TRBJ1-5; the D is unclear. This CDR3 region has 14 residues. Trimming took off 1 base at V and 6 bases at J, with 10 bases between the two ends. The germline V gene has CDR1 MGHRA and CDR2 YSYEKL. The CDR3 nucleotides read TGCGCCAGCAGCCAAGGGACCGGCTCTCAGCCCCAGCATTTT. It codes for CASSQGTGSQPQHF.

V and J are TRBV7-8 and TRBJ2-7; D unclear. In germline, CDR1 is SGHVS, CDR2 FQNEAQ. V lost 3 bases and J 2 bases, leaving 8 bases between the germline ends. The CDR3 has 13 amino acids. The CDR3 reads CASSLELTYEQYF. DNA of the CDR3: TGTGCCAGCAGCTTGGAATTAACCTACGAGCAGTACTTC.

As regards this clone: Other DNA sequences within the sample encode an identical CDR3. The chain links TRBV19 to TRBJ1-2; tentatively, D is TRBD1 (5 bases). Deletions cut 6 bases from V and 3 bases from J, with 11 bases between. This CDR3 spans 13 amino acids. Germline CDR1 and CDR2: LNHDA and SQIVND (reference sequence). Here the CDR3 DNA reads TGTGCCAGTAGCCCCGGGACTGACTATGGCTACACCTTC. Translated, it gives CASSPGTDYGYTF.

The CDR3 nucleotides are TGTGCCAGCAGCCAGAGGGGGGAGGGTCAGCCCCAGCATTTT. Translation gives CASSQRGEGQPQHF. The V and J genes are TRBV27 and TRBJ1-5; a possible D gene is TRBD1 (6 bases). From germline, CDR1 is MNHEY and CDR2 SMNVEV (reference sequence). The CDR3 spans 14 residues. V was clipped by 6 bases and J by 6 bases, with 15 bases between them.

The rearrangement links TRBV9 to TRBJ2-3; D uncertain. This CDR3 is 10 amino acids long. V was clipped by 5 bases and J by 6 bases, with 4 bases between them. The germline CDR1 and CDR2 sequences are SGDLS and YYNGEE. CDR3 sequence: CASSGDTQYF. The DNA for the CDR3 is TGTGCCAGCAGTGGGGATACGCAGTATTTT. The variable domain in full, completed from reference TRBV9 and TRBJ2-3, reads DSGVTQTPKHLITATGQRVTLRCSPRSGDLSVYWYQQSLDQGLQFLIQYYNGEERAKGNILERFSAQQFPDLHSELNLSSLELGDSALYFCASSGDTQYFGPGTRLTVL.

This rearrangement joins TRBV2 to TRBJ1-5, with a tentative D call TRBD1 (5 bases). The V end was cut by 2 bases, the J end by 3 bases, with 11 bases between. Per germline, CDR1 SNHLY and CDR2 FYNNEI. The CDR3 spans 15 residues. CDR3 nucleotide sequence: TGTGCCAGCAGTGAAAGGCCAGGGAACAATCAGCCCCAGCATTTT. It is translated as CASSERPGNNQPQHF. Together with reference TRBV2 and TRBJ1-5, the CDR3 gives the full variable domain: EPEVTQTPSHQVTQMGQEVILRCVPISNHLYFYWYRQILGQKVEFLVSFYNNEISEKSEIFDDQFSVERPDGSNFTLKIRSTKLEDSAMYFCASSERPGNNQPQHFGDGTRLSIL.

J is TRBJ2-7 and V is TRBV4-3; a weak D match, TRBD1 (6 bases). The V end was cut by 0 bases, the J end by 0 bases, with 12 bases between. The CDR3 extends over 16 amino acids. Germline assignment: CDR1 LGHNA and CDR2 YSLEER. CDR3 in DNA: TGCGCCAGCAGCCAAGATCTGCAGGGGTCCTCCTACGAGCAGTACTTC. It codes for CASSQDLQGSSYEQYF.

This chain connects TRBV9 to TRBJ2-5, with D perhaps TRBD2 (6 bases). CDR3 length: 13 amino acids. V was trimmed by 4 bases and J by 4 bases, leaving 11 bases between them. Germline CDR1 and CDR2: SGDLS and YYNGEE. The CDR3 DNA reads TGTGCCAGCAGCCCCTCGGGAGTAGAGACCCAGTACTTC. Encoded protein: CASSPSGVETQYF.

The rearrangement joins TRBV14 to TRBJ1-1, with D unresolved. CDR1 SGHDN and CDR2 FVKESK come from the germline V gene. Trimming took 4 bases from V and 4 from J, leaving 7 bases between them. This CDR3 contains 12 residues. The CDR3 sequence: CASSLSGTEAFF. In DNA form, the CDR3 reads TGTGCCAGCAGCCTCTCGGGCACTGAAGCTTTCTTT.

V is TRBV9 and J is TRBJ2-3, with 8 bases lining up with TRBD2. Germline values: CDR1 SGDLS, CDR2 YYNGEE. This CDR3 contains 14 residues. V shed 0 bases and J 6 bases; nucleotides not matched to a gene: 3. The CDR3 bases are TGTGCCAGCAGCGTAGCGGGGGGGCCTGATACGCAGTATTTT. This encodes CASSVAGGPDTQYF.